This TCR beta chain was captured in a study of blood T cell repertoires in COVID-19. Whole-study context: Sample material is recorded as cDNA or gDNA derived from T cells, B-cell-depleted T cells, or PBMCs.

Germline V gene lookup returns CDR1 SGHDN and CDR2 FVKESK. V gave up 1 base and J gave up 3 bases; unmatched junction bases: 6. This CDR3 spans 16 amino acids. As originally analysed: Quantification of nucleated cells was approximated via reference gene primer amplification. Produced via immunoSEQ multiplex PCR; TCRdb's table is partial and in-frame only. That table furnishes V, J and clone size, whereas the DNA furnished D and trimming. The table records approximately 300,000 clones, 80% to 90% of them present only once. This receptor was identified in a man aged 25 to 45 who had recovered from COVID-19. The chain is built from TRBV14 and TRBJ2-7; 10 bases are a match to TRBD2. Sequenced material: PBMCs or T cells enriched from blood (not recorded which). The CDR3 DNA sequence: TGTGCCAGCAGCCAAGCCCCTAGCGGGAGTAACTACGAGCAGTACTTC. This encodes CASSQAPSGSNYEQYF.